The source of this T cell receptor (beta chain) is a study of T cells after yellow fever vaccination. TCR cDNA, made by 5'RACE template switching, carried an added universal primer site and UMIs. In TCRdb, the 5' RACE reads were re-called with MiXCR into one record per CDR3 protein. Among 450,000 to 600,000 distinct CDR3 sequences listed, approximately 15% were seen once. Study-level results: Among all clonotypes, a small share was observed in both CD4 and CD8 compartments. The secondary T-cell response peaked on day 5, not day 15, but was weaker.

This clonotype was found a few times. The antigen is not known. Trimming at V came to 6 bases and at J to 3 bases, leaving 8 bases not matched to a gene. This CDR3 comprises 15 residues. V and J are TRBV12-3 or TRBV12-4 and TRBJ2-7; 10 nucleotides align to TRBD2. This specimen was PBMCs, taken on the day of the yellow fever booster vaccination. The TCR sequence derives from a man aged 25-45 years who received the YFV17D yellow fever vaccine. In DNA form, the CDR3 reads TGTGCCAGCAGCCCCCCAAGCGGGAGGGTCTACGAGCAGTACTTC. Translated: CASSPPSGRVYEQYF.